The 16 T cell receptor beta chains presented below share a single source sample, sequenced in a study of T cells in Graves' hyperthyroidism and ophthalmopathy. TCR beta CDR3 regions were amplified from RNA. The TCR CDR3 was amplified in a first-round RT-PCR using the HTBI primer set. TCRdb redid the calling of the multiplex PCR reads with MiXCR, one entry per CDR3 protein. Among about 95,000 distinct CDR3 sequences, around 37% were seen once, and the ten largest hold about 9.4%. The source material was peripheral blood or thyroid tissue (not recorded which). The source of these receptors is a woman aged 25 to 45 with Graves' hyperthyroidism.

This clonotype was recorded at least ten times. The genes are TRBV5-6 and TRBJ2-3, with 8 bases matching TRBD2. The CDR3 spans 14 residues. Trimming cost V 3 bases and J 5 bases; bases outside gene matches: 5. Germline V gene data show CDR1 as SGHDT and CDR2 as YYEEEE. CDR3 loop: CASSSAGEGDTQYF. In nucleotides, the CDR3 is TGTGCCAGCAGCTCAGCGGGAGAAGGAGATACGCAGTATTTT.

This sequence joins TRBV7-2 and TRBJ1-2, with 9 bases lining up with TRBD1. V lost 6 bases, J lost 2 bases, and 7 bases stayed unmatched. Germline loops: CDR1 SGHTA, CDR2 FQGNSA. The length of the CDR3 is 15 residues. CDR3 protein: CASRRYGTGNYGYTF. The CDR3 DNA reads as TGTGCCAGCAGGCGATACGGGACAGGGAACTATGGCTACACCTTC.

The sample holds many counts of this clonotype. The rearrangement joins TRBV20-1 to TRBJ1-1, with 11 nucleotides matching TRBD1. The germline V gene has CDR1 DFQATT and CDR2 SNEGSKA (reference sequence). The CDR3 is 14 amino acids. Losses at the gene ends were 2 bases for V and 9 bases for J; bases not matched to a gene: 8. CDR3 protein: CSARLTDRGRKAFF. The CDR3 nucleotides are TGCAGTGCTAGATTGACGGACAGGGGGCGTAAAGCTTTCTTT.

V and J are TRBV6-5 and TRBJ2-3; 7 nucleotides line up with TRBD1. From germline, CDR1 is MNHEY and CDR2 SVGAGI. This CDR3 spans 16 amino acids. The V gene end was trimmed by 0 bases and the J gene end by 4 bases; junction bases not matched to a gene: 7. In DNA, the CDR3 is TGTGCCAGCAGTTACTCGAACAGGGGATGGGCAGATACGCAGTATTTT. It codes for CASSYSNRGWADTQYF.

This clonotype was found many times. The chain couples TRBV2 to TRBJ1-2; D possibly corresponds to TRBD1 (5 bases). Germline-derived CDR1 and CDR2 are SNHLY and FYNNEI. The CDR3 has 13 residues. The CDR3 here is CAGERRPSKGYTF. In DNA, the CDR3 is TGTGCAGGGGAGAGGCGGCCGTCTAAAGGCTACACCTTC.

The V call is TRBV24-1, the J call TRBJ1-1; D unclear. The CDR3 has 14 amino acids. V gave up 5 bases and J gave up 1 base, with 10 bases separating them. Germline V gene sequence: CDR1 KGHDR, CDR2 SFDVKD. The DNA for the CDR3 is TGTGCCACCAGTGCAGCGGGGAGGAACACTGAAGCTTTCTTT. Protein product: CATSAAGRNTEAFF.

The V and J genes are TRBV13 and TRBJ2-7; 8 bases agree with TRBD2. Germline CDR1 PRHDT, CDR2 FYEKMQ (reference sequence). The CDR3 has 15 amino acids. Here the CDR3 DNA reads TGTGCCAGCTCACCACCCATGGGGACTAGTCGCGAGCAGTGCGTC. This encodes CASSPPMGTSREQCV.

This clonotype showed up many times. J is TRBJ1-4 and V is TRBV10-3, with D perhaps matching TRBD1 (6 bases). The germline V gene has CDR1 ENHRY and CDR2 SYGVKD. The CDR3 contains 17 residues. Trimming took 2 bases from V and 7 from J, leaving 20 bases between them. The CDR3: CAISEGPRDTLVEKLFF. CDR3 DNA sequence: TGTGCCATCAGTGAGGGACCCCGGGACACTCTGGTTGAAAAACTGTTTTTT.

Comments on this clonotype: This may arise from a read error, as a much more abundant clone is one base away. The chain has TRBV7-2 and TRBJ1-1, with TRBD1 as a possible D gene (6 bases). Trimming took 5 bases from V and 9 from J, leaving 13 bases between them. CDR1 and CDR2 (germline): SGHTA, FQGNSA. The CDR3 length is 12 residues. CDR3 sequence (DNA): TGTGCCAGCAGCCCCCGACAGGTGAAAGCTTTCTTT. Its translation is CASSPRQVKAFF.

The chain joins TRBV7-2 to TRBJ1-4; TRBD1 is a possible D gene (6 bases). The CDR3 spans 12 residues. V was clipped by 10 bases and J by 8 bases, with 14 bases between them. CDR1 is SGHTA and CDR2 is FQGNSA in the germline V gene. The CDR3 spells CATTQGNEKLFF. The CDR3 DNA sequence: TGTGCCACAACACAGGGTAACGAAAAACTGTTTTTT.

This clonotype was recorded many times. The chain combines TRBV5-1 with TRBJ2-3, with 8 bases that match TRBD2. Germline lookup yields CDR1 SGHRS and CDR2 YFSETQ. With V trimmed by 0 bases and J by 0 bases, 6 bases remained unmatched. The CDR3 is made up of 17 amino acids. The CDR3 spells CASSLGTSGTSTDTQYF. The CDR3 DNA follows: TGCGCCAGCAGCTTGGGCACTAGCGGAACTAGCACAGATACGCAGTATTTT. Using reference TRBV5-1 and TRBJ2-3 for the parts outside the CDR3, the full variable domain is KAGVTQTPRYLIKTRGQQVTLSCSPISGHRSVSWYQQTPGQGLQFLFEYFSETQRNKGNFPGRFSGRQFSNSRSEMNVSTLELGDSALYLCASSLGTSGTSTDTQYFGPGTRLTVL.

This clonotype was detected many times. The gene calls are TRBV2 and TRBJ1-2, with TRBD1 identical over 8 bases. Germline CDR1 reads SNHLY; CDR2 reads FYNNEI. The CDR3 totals 13 residues. The V segment lost 4 bases and the J segment 4 bases; nucleotides outside the gene matches: 2. This CDR3 is CASSAGGGYGYTF. CDR3 nucleotides: TGTGCCAGCAGTGCAGGGGGCGGCTATGGCTACACCTTC.

This clonotype has a single count. This could be a read error, since a much larger clone is one nucleotide away. Without the conserved terminal phenylalanine or tryptophan, this CDR3 likely stems from a read error. J is TRBJ2-2 and V is TRBV7-9; no reliable D call. Germline V gene lookup returns CDR1 SEHNR and CDR2 FQNEAQ (reference sequence). V lost 5 bases to trimming and J lost 6 bases, with 13 bases between them. CDR3 size: 14 residues. The CDR3, as DNA: TGTGCCAGCAGCCAACCAAGTATGGCCGGGGAGCTGTTTCTT. Its protein product is CASSQPSMAGELFL.

This clonotype was found many times. The rearrangement links TRBV20-1 to TRBJ1-2; D remains unclear. There are 10 residues in the CDR3. Trimming shortened V by 6 bases and J by 5 bases, and 7 bases separated the two germline ends. Germline V gene data show CDR1 as DFQATT and CDR2 as SNEGSKA (reference sequence). CDR3 protein: CSAPTYGYTF. CDR3 coding DNA: TGCAGTGCCCCTACTTATGGCTACACCTTC.

Details on this clonotype: One base away lies a much larger clone, so this may be a sequencing read error. DNA of the CDR3: TGTGCCAGCAGTTACGCGGCAAGCACGGGAAACACCATATATTTT. Translating gives CASSYAASTGNTIYF. The gene calls are TRBV6-5 and TRBJ1-3, with unresolved D. V lost 2 bases and J 4 bases, leaving 12 bases between the germline ends. The CDR3 runs 15 residues. The V gene's germline CDR1 is MNHEY and CDR2 SVGAGI.

This clonotype was seen only a few times. The chain has TRBV20-1 and TRBJ2-3; weak D call: TRBD2 (5 bases). This CDR3 is built from 15 residues. Germline CDR1 is DFQATT and CDR2 is SNEGSKA (reference sequence). Trimming stripped 1 base from V and 6 bases from J, with 17 bases between. The CDR3 DNA sequence: TGCAGTGCTAGAGTCGCTAGCTTGGTGTCGGATACGCAGTATTTT. This codes for CSARVASLVSDTQYF.